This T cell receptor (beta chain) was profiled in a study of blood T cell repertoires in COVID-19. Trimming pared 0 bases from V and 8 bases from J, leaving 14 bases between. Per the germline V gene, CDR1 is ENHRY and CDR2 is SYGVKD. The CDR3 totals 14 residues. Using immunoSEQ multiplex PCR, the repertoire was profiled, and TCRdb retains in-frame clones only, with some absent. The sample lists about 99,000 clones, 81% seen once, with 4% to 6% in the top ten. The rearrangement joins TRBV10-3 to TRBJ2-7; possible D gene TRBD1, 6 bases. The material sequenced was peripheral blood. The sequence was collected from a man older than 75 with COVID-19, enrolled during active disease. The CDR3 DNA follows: TGTGCCATCAGTGAGTCGTGGGGGCTGGCGAAGCAGTACTTC. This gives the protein CAISESWGLAKQYF.